This T cell receptor (beta chain) was documented in a study of graft-versus-host responses after intestinal transplantation. Study in general: Isolated intestinal, liver-intestinal, or multivisceral transplants had been given to the recipients. After anti-thymocyte globulin induction, recipients took tacrolimus and steroids for approximately three years.

Losses at the gene ends were 3 bases for V and 0 bases for J; bases not matched to a gene: 8. The CDR3 has 16 residues. Germline CDR1 reads MGHRA; CDR2 reads YSYEKL. Study-wide results and limits: Among recipient marrow samples, GvH clones were found; some appeared first in ileum or blood. Maximum circulating GvH clone levels tracked with early post-transplant HvG decreases.

In regard to this clone: The antigen is not known.

Method: immunoSEQ multiplex PCR; TCRdb's copy keeps in-frame clones and lacks some. The sample holds approximately 70,000 clones; approximately 88% are singletons and the top ten take around 2.5%. The receptor's source is a human donor who received an intestinal transplant. Sequenced material: unstimulated CD8+ T cells sorted from spleen or lymph node cells, taken before intestinal transplant. This chain connects TRBV4-1 to TRBJ2-7, with TRBD2 matching over 7 bases. CDR3 DNA sequence: TGCGCCAGCAGCCATTTGGGGGAGGGGTCCTCCTACGAGCAGTACTTC. It encodes CASSHLGEGSSYEQYF.